The T cell receptor beta chain described here comes from a study of metastatic and nonmetastatic thyroid tumors. Study results and limitations: As reported, TCR beta diversity in blood and tumor was significantly higher in malignant thyroid tumors than in benign nodules.

In the authors' workflow: A papillary thyroid cancer distant-metastasis classifier was built from CDR3 differences across clinicopathological groups. TCRdb re-called clones from the PCR reads using MiXCR. The V and J calls reflect TCRdb's pipeline rather than the authors' work. The data contain roughly 20,000 clones, less than 40% of them seen just once; the ten biggest clones take up 17%. In regard to this clone: Its antigen is currently unknown. Compared with germline, one end of the junction differs, possibly owing to a read error.

There were no patients who had received any treatment before thyroid surgery. CDR1 and CDR2 (germline): KGHDR, SFDVKD. The CDR3 loop spans 14 amino acids. The sequencing input was tumor tissue. This chain uses TRBV24-1 with TRBJ1-5; D ambiguous. This sequence was found in a female donor with papillary thyroid cancer or a benign thyroid nodule (not recorded which). Some clones in this sample may be carry-over from other donors' samples. The CDR3 loop reads CATSKANANKPQHF. CDR3 bases: TGTGCCACCAGTAAGGCGAATGCCAATAAGCCCCAGCATTTT.